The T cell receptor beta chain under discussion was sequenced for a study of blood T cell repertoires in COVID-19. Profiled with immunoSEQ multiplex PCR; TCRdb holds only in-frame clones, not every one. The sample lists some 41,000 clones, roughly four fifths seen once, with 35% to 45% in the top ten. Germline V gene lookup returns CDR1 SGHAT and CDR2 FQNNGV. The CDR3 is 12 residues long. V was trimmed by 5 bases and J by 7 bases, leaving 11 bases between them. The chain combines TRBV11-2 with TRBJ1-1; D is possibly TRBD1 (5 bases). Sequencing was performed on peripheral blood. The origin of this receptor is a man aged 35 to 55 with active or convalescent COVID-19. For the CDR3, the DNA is TGTGCCAGCAGCCCAGAGACAGATGAAGCTTTCTTT. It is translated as CASSPETDEAFF.